The T cell receptor (beta chain) described here comes from a study of CD8 T cells in Susac syndrome. The germline V and J ends were trimmed by 7 bases and 0 bases, with 10 bases remaining between them. Germline CDR1 MNHEY, CDR2 SMNVEV (reference sequence). The CDR3 consists of 14 residues. RNA was extracted with the RNeasy kit, and a quantity of roughly 0.5 to 1 ug was reverse transcribed using random hexamers. With immunoSEQ multiplex PCR, TCR beta CDR3 was amplified across 54 Vbeta and 13 Jbeta. TCRdb used MiXCR to reprocess the immunoSEQ multiplex PCR reads, holding one entry per CDR3 protein. The data contain some 120,000 distinct CDR3 sequences, roughly 89% of them singletons.

Sequencing input: CD8+ T cells from PBMCs. This clonotype was obtained from a human donor with multiple sclerosis. This sequence joins TRBV27 and TRBJ2-1, with unresolved D. In DNA, the CDR3 is TGTGCCAGCACCCGGGTGGGCTCCTACAATGAGCAGTTCTTC. This translates into CASTRVGSYNEQFF.